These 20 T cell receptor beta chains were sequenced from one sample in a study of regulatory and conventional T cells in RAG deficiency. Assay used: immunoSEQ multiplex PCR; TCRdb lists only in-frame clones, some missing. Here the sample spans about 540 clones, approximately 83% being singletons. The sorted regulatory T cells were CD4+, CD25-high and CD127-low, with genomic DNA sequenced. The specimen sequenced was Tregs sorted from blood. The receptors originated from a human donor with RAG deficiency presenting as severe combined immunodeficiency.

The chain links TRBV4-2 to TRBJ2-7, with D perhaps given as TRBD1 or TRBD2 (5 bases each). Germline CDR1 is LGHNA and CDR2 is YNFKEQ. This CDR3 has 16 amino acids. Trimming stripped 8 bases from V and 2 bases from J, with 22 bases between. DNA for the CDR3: TGTGCCAGCTCTCCCACCGACAGCGGCGGCACCTACGAGCAGTACTTC. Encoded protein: CASSPTDSGGTYEQYF.

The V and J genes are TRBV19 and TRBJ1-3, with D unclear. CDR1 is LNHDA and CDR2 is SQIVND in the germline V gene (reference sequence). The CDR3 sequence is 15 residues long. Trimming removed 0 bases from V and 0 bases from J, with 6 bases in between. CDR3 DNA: TGTGCCAGTAGTATAGAGGACCGCTCTGGAAACACCATATATTTT. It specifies CASSIEDRSGNTIYF. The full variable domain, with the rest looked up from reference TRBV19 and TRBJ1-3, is DGGITQSPKYLFRKEGQNVTLSCEQNLNHDAMYWYRQDPGQGLRLIYYSQIVNDFQKGDIAEGYSVSREKKESFPLTVTSAQKNPTAFYLCASSIEDRSGNTIYFGEGSWLTVV.

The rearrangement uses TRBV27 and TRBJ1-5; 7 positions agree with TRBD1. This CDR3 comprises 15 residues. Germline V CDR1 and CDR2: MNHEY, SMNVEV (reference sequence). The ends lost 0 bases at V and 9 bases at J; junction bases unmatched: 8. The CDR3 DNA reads TGTGCCAGCAGTTTATCCCCGACAGGGTTACGGCCCCAGCATTTT. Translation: CASSLSPTGLRPQHF.

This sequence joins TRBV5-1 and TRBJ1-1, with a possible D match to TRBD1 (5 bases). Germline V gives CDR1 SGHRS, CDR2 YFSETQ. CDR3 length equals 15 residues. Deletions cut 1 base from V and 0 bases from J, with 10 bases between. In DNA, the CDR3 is TGCGCCAGCAGCTTGTATTGGGGCATGAACACTGAAGCTTTCTTT. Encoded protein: CASSLYWGMNTEAFF.

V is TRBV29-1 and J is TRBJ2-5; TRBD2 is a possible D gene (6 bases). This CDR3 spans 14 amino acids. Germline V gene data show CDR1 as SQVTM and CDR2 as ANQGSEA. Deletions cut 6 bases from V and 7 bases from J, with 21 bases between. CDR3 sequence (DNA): TGCAGCGTCCAAAGGTGGGACGGGAGCCGGACCCAGTACTTC. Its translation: CSVQRWDGSRTQYF.

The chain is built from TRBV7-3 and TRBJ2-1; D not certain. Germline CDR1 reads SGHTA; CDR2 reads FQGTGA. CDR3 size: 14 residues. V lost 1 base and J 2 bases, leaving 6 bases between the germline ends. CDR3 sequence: CASSLNSPYNEQFF. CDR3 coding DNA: TGTGCCAGCAGCTTAAATTCCCCCTACAATGAGCAGTTCTTC.

The CDR3 here is CASSPQTGSNTEAFF. The CDR3 nucleotides are TGTGCCAGCAGCCCGCAGACAGGGTCGAACACTGAAGCTTTCTTT. The chain employs TRBV7-8 and TRBJ1-1; 7 nucleotides align to TRBD1. Germline values: CDR1 SGHVS, CDR2 FQNEAQ. J was trimmed by 1 base and V by 5 bases; bases with no gene match: 7. This CDR3 region has 15 residues.

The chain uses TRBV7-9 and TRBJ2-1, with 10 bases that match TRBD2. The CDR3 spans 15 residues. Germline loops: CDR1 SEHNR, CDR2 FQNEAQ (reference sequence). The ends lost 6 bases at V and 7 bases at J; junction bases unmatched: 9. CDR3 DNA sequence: TGTGCCAGCAGGGCTAGCGGGAGTCCCAGGAATGAGCAGTTCTTC. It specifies CASRASGSPRNEQFF.

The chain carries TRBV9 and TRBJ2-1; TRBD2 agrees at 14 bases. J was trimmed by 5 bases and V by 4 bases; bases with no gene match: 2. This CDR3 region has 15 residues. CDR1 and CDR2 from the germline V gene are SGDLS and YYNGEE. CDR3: CASSLGLAGDNEQFF. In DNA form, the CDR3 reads TGTGCCAGCAGCCTGGGACTAGCGGGGGACAATGAGCAGTTCTTC.

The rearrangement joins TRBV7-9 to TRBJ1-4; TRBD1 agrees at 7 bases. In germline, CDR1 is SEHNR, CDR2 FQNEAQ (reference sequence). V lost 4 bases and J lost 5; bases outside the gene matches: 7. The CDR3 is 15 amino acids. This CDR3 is CASSSRTGSNEKLFF. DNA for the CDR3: TGTGCCAGCAGCTCCCGGACAGGATCGAATGAAAAACTGTTTTTT.

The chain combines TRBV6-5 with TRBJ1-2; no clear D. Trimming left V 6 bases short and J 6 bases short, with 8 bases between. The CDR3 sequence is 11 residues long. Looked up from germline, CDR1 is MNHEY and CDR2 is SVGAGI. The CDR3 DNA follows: TGTGCCAGCAGCACGCGGGATGGCTACACCTTC. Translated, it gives CASSTRDGYTF.

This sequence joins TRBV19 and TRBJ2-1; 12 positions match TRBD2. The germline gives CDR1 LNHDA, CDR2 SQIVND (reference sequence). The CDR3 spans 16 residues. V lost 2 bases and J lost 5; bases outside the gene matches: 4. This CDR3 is CASSILLAGGHNEQFF. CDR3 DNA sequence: TGTGCCAGTAGTATACTCCTAGCGGGGGGGCACAATGAGCAGTTCTTC.

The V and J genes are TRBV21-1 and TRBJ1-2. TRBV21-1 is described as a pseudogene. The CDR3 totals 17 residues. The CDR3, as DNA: TGTGCCAGCAGAGTACAGCTAGGCTACAGAAAGACCTATGGCTACACCTTC. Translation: CASRVQLGYRKTYGYTF.

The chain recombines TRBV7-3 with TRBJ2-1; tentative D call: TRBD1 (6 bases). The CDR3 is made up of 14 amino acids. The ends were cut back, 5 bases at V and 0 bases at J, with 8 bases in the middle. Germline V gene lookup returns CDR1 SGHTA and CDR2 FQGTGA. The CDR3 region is CASSGTNSYNEQFF. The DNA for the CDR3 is TGTGCCAGCAGCGGGACAAACTCCTACAATGAGCAGTTCTTC.

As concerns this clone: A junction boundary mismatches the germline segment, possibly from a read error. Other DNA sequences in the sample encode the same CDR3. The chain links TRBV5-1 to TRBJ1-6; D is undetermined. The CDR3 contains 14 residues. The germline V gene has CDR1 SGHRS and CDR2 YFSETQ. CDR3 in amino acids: CASSSRTDNSPLHF. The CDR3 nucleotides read TGCGCCAGCAGCTCGCGGACTGATAATTCGCCCCTCCACTTT.

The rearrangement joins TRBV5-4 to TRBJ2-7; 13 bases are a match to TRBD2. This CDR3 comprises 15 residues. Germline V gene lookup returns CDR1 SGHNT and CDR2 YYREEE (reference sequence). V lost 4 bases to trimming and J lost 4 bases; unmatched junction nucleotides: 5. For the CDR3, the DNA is TGTGCCAGCAGCCAAGGACTAGCGGGAGAATACGAGCAGTACTTC. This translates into CASSQGLAGEYEQYF.

The chain's CDR3 is CAWSGTSPYEQYF. The CDR3 DNA sequence: TGTGCCTGGAGTGGGACTAGTCCCTACGAGCAGTACTTC. The V gene is TRBV30, the J gene TRBJ2-7, with TRBD2 identical over 7 bases. CDR3 length: 13 residues. Germline values: CDR1 GTSNPN, CDR2 SVGIG (reference sequence). V lost 1 base, J lost 2 bases, and 2 bases stayed unmatched.

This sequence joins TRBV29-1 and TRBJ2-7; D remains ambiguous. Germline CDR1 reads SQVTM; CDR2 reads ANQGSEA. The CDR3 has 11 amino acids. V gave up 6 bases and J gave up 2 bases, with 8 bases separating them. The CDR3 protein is CSVSLPYEQYF. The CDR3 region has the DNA TGCAGCGTCAGCTTACCCTACGAGCAGTACTTC.

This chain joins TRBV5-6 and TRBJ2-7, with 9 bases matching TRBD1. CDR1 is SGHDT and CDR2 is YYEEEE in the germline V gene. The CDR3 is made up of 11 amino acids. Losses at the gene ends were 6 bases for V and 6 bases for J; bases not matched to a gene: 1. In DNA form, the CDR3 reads TGTGCCAGCAACAGGGGGCTCGAGCAGTACTTC. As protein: CASNRGLEQYF.

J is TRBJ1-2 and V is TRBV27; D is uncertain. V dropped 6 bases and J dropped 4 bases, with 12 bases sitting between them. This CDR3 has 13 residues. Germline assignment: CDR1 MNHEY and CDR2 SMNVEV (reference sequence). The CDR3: CASRAATAYGYTF. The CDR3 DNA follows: TGTGCCAGCAGGGCCGCGACGGCCTATGGCTACACCTTC.